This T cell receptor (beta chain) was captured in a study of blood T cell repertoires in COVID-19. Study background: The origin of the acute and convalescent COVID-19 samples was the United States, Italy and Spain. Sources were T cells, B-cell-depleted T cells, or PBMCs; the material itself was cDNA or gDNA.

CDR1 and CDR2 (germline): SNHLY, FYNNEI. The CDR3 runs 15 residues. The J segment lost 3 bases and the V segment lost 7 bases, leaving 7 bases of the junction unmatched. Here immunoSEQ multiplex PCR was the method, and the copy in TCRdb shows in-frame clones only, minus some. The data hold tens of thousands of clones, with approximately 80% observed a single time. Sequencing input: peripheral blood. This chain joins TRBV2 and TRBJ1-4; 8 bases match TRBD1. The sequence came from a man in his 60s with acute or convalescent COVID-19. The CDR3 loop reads CASTGTGASNEKLFF. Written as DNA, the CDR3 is TGTGCCAGCACCGGGACAGGCGCCTCTAATGAAAAACTGTTTTTT.